The 26 T cell receptor beta chains given below trace back to one sample, sequenced in a study of Ad26.COV2.S vaccination and SARS-CoV-2 variants (dated by TCRdb to about 2021). Taken with the paper, the label for treatment or condition translates to: 15 to 20 received Ad26.COV2.S at low or high dose, single or two shots; about 5 received placebo; per-sample allocation not given. For vaccine and placebo recipients, repertoires were sequenced using samples collected on day 63 after the first injection. Library construction relied on the immunoSEQ multiplex PCR assay. Not all clones reach the TCRdb copy of this immuneACCESS table, which keeps in-frame sequences only. Checked studies attribute under half of the gap to unresolved V genes and leave the rest unexplained. Within this sample are a few hundred thousand clones, with roughly 80% of them counted one time only. About 8% of the sample is in the top ten clones.

The sample here was peripheral blood, taken in a trial of Ad26.COV2.S vaccine versus placebo. These receptor sequences come from a person between 18 and 60 years old who received the Ad26.COV2.S COVID-19 vaccine or a placebo.

About this clone: Distinct nucleotide sequences in the sample also encode this CDR3. The chain links TRBV19 to TRBJ1-5, with 8 nucleotides matching TRBD1. Germline values: CDR1 LNHDA, CDR2 SQIVND (reference sequence). The junction had 6 bases not matched to a gene; V was cut back by 2 bases and J by 6 bases. This CDR3 has 15 amino acids. For the CDR3, the DNA is TGTGCCAGTAGTATAATGACAGGGGAGGGTCAGCCCCAGCATTTT. This gives the protein CASSIMTGEGQPQHF.

The chain links TRBV7-2 to TRBJ1-2, with D hard to call. Trimming cost V 0 bases and J 5 bases, with 7 bases left between them. This CDR3 has 13 amino acids. Germline V gene data show CDR1 as SGHTA and CDR2 as FQGNSA. The CDR3 is CASSLANLYGYTF. The CDR3 bases are TGTGCCAGCAGCTTAGCGAACTTGTATGGCTACACCTTC.

CDR3 nucleotide sequence: TGTGCCAGCAGCCTAGACGGCAGGAACCTGTGGGAGACCCAGTACTTC. It codes for CASSLDGRNLWETQYF. V is TRBV7-6 and J is TRBJ2-5; no reliable D call. Trimming removed 5 bases from V and 5 bases from J, with 21 bases in between. This CDR3 spans 16 amino acids. Germline V lookup: CDR1 SGHVS, CDR2 FNYEAQ. Together with reference TRBV7-6 and TRBJ2-5, the CDR3 gives the full variable domain: GAGVSQSPRYKVTKRGQDVALRCDPISGHVSLYWYRQALGQGPEFLTYFNYEAQQDKSGLPNDRFSAERPEGSISTLTIQRTEQRDSAMYRCASSLDGRNLWETQYFGPGTRLLVL.

The chain joins TRBV5-4 to TRBJ2-3, with D tentatively TRBD1 or TRBD2 (5 bases each). The V and J ends lost 4 bases and 6 bases respectively, with 24 bases between them. CDR3 size: 17 residues. Germline CDR1 reads SGHNT; CDR2 reads YYREEE (reference sequence). CDR3 amino acids: CASSLDPGTPPVDTQYF. The CDR3 DNA is TGTGCCAGCAGCCTTGACCCCGGGACCCCGCCTGTGGATACGCAGTATTTT.

V usage is TRBV5-6 and J usage is TRBJ1-2; D is unclear. V shed 0 bases and J shed 3 bases, with 3 bases lying between them. Germline assignment: CDR1 SGHDT and CDR2 YYEEEE. This CDR3 spans 12 amino acids. The CDR3 protein is CASSLGHYGYTF. The CDR3 coding sequence is TGTGCCAGCAGCTTGGGGCACTATGGCTACACCTTC.

The J gene is TRBJ1-2, the V gene TRBV27, with D maybe TRBD1 (6 bases). This CDR3 is 13 amino acids long. The ends were cut back, 4 bases at V and 8 bases at J, with 14 bases in the middle. The germline V gene has CDR1 MNHEY and CDR2 SMNVEV (reference sequence). For the CDR3, the DNA is TGTGCCAGCAGTTCGACAGGCTCTGGGGGCTACACCTTC. This codes for CASSSTGSGGYTF.

This clone was picked up one time. The chain has TRBV9 and TRBJ1-3; D gene ambiguous. The length of the CDR3 is 15 residues. Germline CDR1 SGDLS, CDR2 YYNGEE. V was trimmed by 2 bases and J by 0 bases, leaving 9 bases between them. The CDR3 is CASSVFGSSGNTIYF. DNA of the CDR3: TGTGCCAGCAGCGTGTTCGGTAGCTCTGGAAACACCATATATTTT. The whole variable domain, remainder taken from reference TRBV9 and TRBJ1-3, is DSGVTQTPKHLITATGQRVTLRCSPRSGDLSVYWYQQSLDQGLQFLIQYYNGEERAKGNILERFSAQQFPDLHSELNLSSLELGDSALYFCASSVFGSSGNTIYFGEGSWLTVV.

V is TRBV6-4 and J is TRBJ1-1, with 9 nucleotides matching TRBD1. The CDR3 consists of 13 residues. The germline gives CDR1 MRHNA, CDR2 SNTAGT. The V segment lost 5 bases and the J segment 5 bases; nucleotides outside the gene matches: 3. This CDR3 reads CASSQDRGTEAFF. The CDR3 region has the DNA TGTGCCAGCAGTCAGGACAGGGGAACTGAAGCTTTCTTT.

The chain combines TRBV3-1 (or the pseudogene TRBV3-2) with TRBJ1-5; D might be TRBD1 (5 bases). Germline V gene lookup returns CDR1 LGHDT and CDR2 YNNKEL (reference sequence). This CDR3 has 16 residues. Trimming left V 4 bases short and J 0 bases short, with 13 bases between. The CDR3 coding sequence is TGTGCCAGCAGCCTCGGGACGGTATATAGCAATCAGCCCCAGCATTTT. Translating it yields CASSLGTVYSNQPQHF.

The chain couples TRBV5-1 to TRBJ2-1; 9 bases align to TRBD1. This CDR3 contains 14 residues. Trimming took 5 bases from V and 8 from J; bases not matched to a gene: 8. CDR1 SGHRS and CDR2 YFSETQ come from the germline V gene. This CDR3 reads CASRDRGPYHEQFF. The CDR3, as DNA: TGCGCCAGCAGGGACAGGGGACCTTACCATGAGCAGTTCTTC.

V is TRBV10-3 and J is TRBJ2-5; 8 bases agree with TRBD1. The CDR3 has 15 residues. Germline values: CDR1 ENHRY, CDR2 SYGVKD. The trim removed 4 bases at V and 5 bases at J, leaving 9 bases unmatched. CDR3 protein: CAISGVQGAGETQYF. The CDR3 nucleotides are TGTGCCATCAGTGGAGTTCAGGGGGCCGGGGAGACCCAGTACTTC.

This clone occurred a few times. The chain employs TRBV5-1 and TRBJ1-3; 8 bases fit TRBD1. Germline CDR1 SGHRS, CDR2 YFSETQ. J gave up 2 bases and V 2 bases, and 6 bases lay outside the gene matches. This CDR3 contains 16 residues. The CDR3 protein is CASSLRPTGAGNTIYF. The CDR3 DNA follows: TGCGCCAGCAGCTTACGCCCGACAGGGGCTGGAAACACCATATATTTT.

The chain carries TRBV9 and TRBJ1-2; the match to TRBD1 covers 7 bases. Germline trimming cut 4 bases from V and 10 bases from J; bases unmatched to any gene: 7. There are 12 residues in the CDR3. CDR1 and CDR2 (germline): SGDLS, YYNGEE. The CDR3: CASSIRQGHYTF. CDR3 DNA: TGTGCCAGCAGCATAAGACAGGGCCACTACACCTTC.

J is TRBJ2-7 and V is TRBV5-1; 11 bases align to TRBD2. There are 17 residues in the CDR3. After removal of 3 bases from V and 1 base from J, the junction contained 9 bases not matched to a gene. Germline CDR1 and CDR2: SGHRS and YFSETQ. CDR3 DNA: TGCGCCAGCAGCTCGCCAGAGACTAGCGGGACTTCCTACGAGCAGTACTTC. The encoded protein is CASSSPETSGTSYEQYF.

V is TRBV7-3 and J is TRBJ2-1; TRBD2 matches at 8 bases. With 4 bases clipped from V and 4 bases from J, the junction kept 9 bases outside the gene matches. The CDR3 loop spans 16 amino acids. Per germline, CDR1 SGHTA and CDR2 FQGTGA. CDR3: CASSSNPGLGYNEQFF. The CDR3, as DNA: TGTGCCAGCAGCTCTAACCCGGGACTAGGGTACAATGAGCAGTTCTTC.

The chain uses TRBV7-2 and TRBJ1-1; a weak D match, TRBD1 (6 bases). V was pared by 4 bases and J by 11 bases, with 14 bases between. Germline V gene lookup returns CDR1 SGHTA and CDR2 FQGNSA. This CDR3 contains 12 residues. The chain's CDR3 is CASSSAGARAFF. CDR3 DNA: TGTGCCAGCAGCTCCGCGGGGGCACGGGCTTTCTTT.

The chain joins TRBV5-8 to TRBJ2-1; TRBD1 matches 7 bases. The CDR3 contains 14 residues. V trimming: 1 base; J trimming: 7 bases; junction bases outside the gene matches: 5. Germline V CDR1 and CDR2: SGHTS, YDEGEE. The CDR3 region is CASSLRRGMNEQFF. CDR3 coding DNA: TGTGCCAGCAGCTTGCGCAGGGGGATGAATGAGCAGTTCTTC.

The V gene is TRBV4-1, the J gene TRBJ1-2; D is unresolved. V lost 3 bases and J 6 bases, leaving 14 bases between the germline ends. The CDR3 totals 14 residues. Germline CDR1 and CDR2: MGHRA and YSYEKL. The CDR3 here is CASSHYNNPHGYTF. Here the CDR3 DNA reads TGCGCCAGCAGCCACTACAACAACCCACATGGCTACACCTTC.

The J gene is TRBJ1-1, the V gene TRBV19; D unclear. The ends were cut back, 1 base at V and 8 bases at J, with 8 bases in the middle. The CDR3 has 12 amino acids. Germline CDR1 reads LNHDA; CDR2 reads SQIVND (reference sequence). CDR3 amino acids: CASSIVGSEAFF. The CDR3, as DNA: TGTGCCAGTAGTATAGTCGGCAGCGAAGCTTTCTTT. The entire variable domain, with the rest obtained from reference TRBV19 and TRBJ1-1, is as follows: DGGITQSPKYLFRKEGQNVTLSCEQNLNHDAMYWYRQDPGQGLRLIYYSQIVNDFQKGDIAEGYSVSREKKESFPLTVTSAQKNPTAFYLCASSIVGSEAFFGQGTRLTVV.

The gene calls are TRBV5-1 and TRBJ2-1; 9 bases align to TRBD2. The length of the CDR3 is 20 residues. J was trimmed by 5 bases and V by 2 bases; bases with no gene match: 20. Germline CDR1 SGHRS, CDR2 YFSETQ. The CDR3 is CASSFLWAGGPPRKNNEQFF. The CDR3 bases are TGCGCCAGCAGCTTCCTTTGGGCGGGAGGGCCTCCTAGAAAAAACAATGAGCAGTTCTTC.

The rearrangement uses TRBV27 and TRBJ2-3, with D possibly being TRBD1 or TRBD2 (5 bases each). The germline gives CDR1 MNHEY, CDR2 SMNVEV (reference sequence). V lost 1 base and J lost 2, with 13 bases in between. The CDR3 extends over 16 amino acids. The CDR3 reads CASSLYSWGTTDTQYF. CDR3 coding DNA: TGTGCCAGCAGTTTATATTCTTGGGGGACCACAGATACGCAGTATTTT.

The chain links TRBV11-3 to TRBJ2-3, with a possible D match to TRBD2 (6 bases). From germline, CDR1 is SGHNT and CDR2 YENEEA. With 5 bases removed from V and 4 bases from J, the gap between germline ends came to 25 bases. The CDR3 sequence is 18 residues long. The CDR3 DNA reads as TGTGCCAGCAGCCCGGGACTGACGAAGGCCATCCGCGCAGATACGCAGTATTTT. Translation gives CASSPGLTKAIRADTQYF.

The chain carries TRBV7-2 and TRBJ1-1; possibly TRBD1 for D (5 bases). Germline V gives CDR1 SGHTA, CDR2 FQGNSA. The CDR3 consists of 17 residues. Trimming pared 4 bases from V and 1 base from J, leaving 19 bases between. CDR3 in amino acids: CASSSPGGVRKNTEAFF. The CDR3 bases are TGTGCCAGCAGCTCGCCCGGGGGGGTTAGGAAGAACACTGAAGCTTTCTTT. The full variable domain, rest sourced from reference TRBV7-2 and TRBJ1-1, is GAGVSQSPSNKVTEKGKDVELRCDPISGHTALYWYRQSLGQGLEFLIYFQGNSAPDKSGLPSDRFSAERTGGSVSTLTIQRTQQEDSAVYLCASSSPGGVRKNTEAFFGQGTRLTVV.

The gene calls are TRBV6-1 and TRBJ2-7; 7 bases align to TRBD2. The J segment lost 2 bases and the V segment lost 3 bases, leaving 4 bases of the junction unmatched. Per the germline V gene, CDR1 is MNHNS and CDR2 is SASEGT. The CDR3 totals 14 residues. CDR3: CASSDGGGAYEQYF. CDR3 DNA: TGTGCCAGCAGTGATGGCGGGGGAGCCTACGAGCAGTACTTC.

CDR3: CASSPLTGQGEFF. The DNA of the CDR3 is TGTGCCAGCTCACCCCTAACTGGGCAGGGGGAGTTCTTC. The chain has TRBV18 and TRBJ2-1, with 7 bases fitting TRBD1. The CDR3 is 13 residues long. Losses at the gene ends were 3 bases for V and 14 bases for J; bases not matched to a gene: 10. Germline V gene lookup returns CDR1 KGHSH and CDR2 LQKENI.

This clone was detected once. This chain joins TRBV6-6 and TRBJ2-7; possible D gene TRBD1, 5 bases. Germline CDR1 MNHNY, CDR2 SVGAGI (reference sequence). This CDR3 has 12 residues. The V and J ends lost 6 bases and 7 bases respectively, with 13 bases between them. The CDR3 here is CASSPGAREQYF. In DNA, the CDR3 is TGTGCCAGCAGCCCTGGGGCTCGGGAGCAGTACTTC.